The rows below give T cell receptor beta chains drawn from one sample of a study of shared T cell receptors in the human thymus. Clones were sequenced by immunoSEQ multiplex PCR, and TCRdb holds only the in-frame ones, with some missing. The sample contains hundreds of thousands of clones, roughly 90% of which appear only once. These data were likewise used in another study, on human thymus T cells.

Sequenced material: thymocytes. These receptors originate from a boy in the first two years of life with a congenital heart defect. Each CDR3 is given with its conserved first and last residue. Each record gives: J gene, V gene, CDR3 protein.

TRBJ1-1 | TRBV5-1 | CASSPPGGGTEAFF
TRBJ2-7 | TRBV4-2 | CASSPMGLAGKYPYEQYF
TRBJ1-1 | TRBV7-3 | CASSLTPAGMNTEAFF
TRBJ1-2 | TRBV5-6 | CASSHDRGGSYGYTF
TRBJ2-6 | TRBV29-1 | CSVEGTGDLSGANVLTF
TRBJ1-5 | TRBV9 | CASSVGTGGGNQPQHF
TRBJ1-2 | TRBV27 | CASSLSYPHRGHGYTF
TRBJ2-3 | TRBV6-5 | CASSYGGGTDTQYF
TRBJ1-1 | TRBV5-1 | CASSLPQGLNTEAFF
TRBJ2-4 | TRBV15 | CATSRDLVSGRATSKNIQYF
TRBJ2-5 | TRBV29-1 | CSVRGESLDGETQYF
TRBJ2-7 | TRBV4-2 | CASSQDPYRDTSYEQYF
TRBJ2-1 | TRBV29-1 | CSVEDQTSGEQFF
TRBJ2-1 | TRBV6-4 | CASSDSQRGNPNEQFF
TRBJ2-7 | TRBV19 | CASSPRASGSHEQYF
TRBJ2-7 | TRBV18 | CASSTTGTEQYF
TRBJ1-2 | TRBV5-1 | CASSGREGNYGYTF
TRBJ2-3 | TRBV7-3 | CASSFRKGRGGADTQYF
TRBJ2-3 | TRBV2 | CASQQFPRLAGGIDTQYF
TRBJ2-1 | TRBV25-1 | CASSELWGQGGYYNEQFF
TRBJ2-7 | TRBV7-8 | CASSLVGLAGTEQYF
TRBJ2-3 | TRBV6-5 | CASSYRSGGGTDTQYF
TRBJ1-1 | TRBV29-1 | CSSSPDRVGVNTEAFF
TRBJ2-1 | TRBV19 | CASSIGGHPHQFF
TRBJ2-1 | TRBV4-1 | CASSPAASGSTISYNEQFF
TRBJ2-5 | TRBV13 | CASSHRQGSQTQYF
TRBJ1-2 | TRBV6-1 | CASSEAGDRGSIGYTF
TRBJ2-3 | TRBV5-4 | CASSLGRMARPSTDTQYF
TRBJ2-7 | TRBV30 | CAWIARTSGRDAYEQYF
TRBJ2-3 | TRBV15 | CATKRESSTDTQYF
TRBJ2-3 | TRBV5-1 | CASSLSGGSTDTQYF
TRBJ2-5 | TRBV4-3 | CASSRRNSGRALETQYF
NA | TRBV9 | CASSEGPVAGASYEQYF